In this sample, the clone carrying this T cell receptor (beta chain) turned up a few times. Its cognate antigen is unknown. CDR1 is SEHNR, CDR2 FQNEAQ, per germline (reference sequence). V lost 5 bases and J lost 8, with 15 bases in between. The CDR3 extends over 13 amino acids. This sample was taken from a study of cytotoxic CD8 clonotypes in ibrutinib-treated CLL. Using immunoSEQ multiplex PCR, the repertoire was profiled, and TCRdb retains in-frame clones only, with some absent. The sample lists 33,000 or so clones, approximately 48% occurring once. Regarding the study as a whole: Measured clonality at baseline was greater than in age-matched healthy donors and tracked with circulating CD8+ T-cell counts.

The V call is TRBV7-9, the J call TRBJ1-2; no clear D. The sample consisted of PBMCs, taken before ibrutinib treatment. The clonotype comes from a human donor with chronic lymphocytic leukemia. The CDR3 DNA reads as TGTGCCAGCAGCCCCCAGGCCCAAGAGGGCTACACCTTC. This encodes CASSPQAQEGYTF.